The sequence of this T cell receptor beta chain was determined in a study of blood T cell repertoires in COVID-19. The wider study: In each case, the material was cDNA or gDNA derived from T cells, B-cell-depleted T cells, or PBMCs.

Measured with immunoSEQ multiplex PCR; TCRdb has only the in-frame clones, and not every one. The table includes roughly 80,000 clones, 90% detected once. A single count supports this clone. The specimen sequenced was peripheral blood. This sequence originates from a man aged 55-75 years with acute or convalescent COVID-19.

CDR3 region: CASSVAGQGTGELFF. DNA of the CDR3: TGTGCCAGCAGCGTAGCAGGACAGGGAACCGGGGAGCTGTTTTTT. The V and J genes are TRBV9 and TRBJ2-2; TRBD1 matches at 8 bases. V was clipped by 0 bases and J by 5 bases; unmatched bases: 3. The germline CDR1 and CDR2 sequences are SGDLS and YYNGEE. CDR3 length: 15 amino acids. The complete variable domain, with remaining parts taken from reference TRBV9 and TRBJ2-2, reads DSGVTQTPKHLITATGQRVTLRCSPRSGDLSVYWYQQSLDQGLQFLIQYYNGEERAKGNILERFSAQQFPDLHSELNLSSLELGDSALYFCASSVAGQGTGELFFGEGSRLTVL.